Detailed here is one T cell receptor beta chain. Original analysis: Estimated nucleated cell counts came from reference gene primer amplification. The protocol was immunoSEQ multiplex PCR, while the TCRdb copy is restricted to in-frame clones and leaves out a portion. V and J calls plus clone size are reproduced from that table; the DNA served to infer D and trimming. The sample holds a few hundred thousand clones; about 85% are singletons and the top ten take around 2.3%. This entry belongs to a study of blood T cell repertoires in COVID-19. Participant-given clinical history determined each cohort assignment. Two consecutive negative NP/OP PCR tests, clearance, or resolved symptoms defined Cohort 3 recovery. The sequenced sample consisted of PBMCs or T cells enriched from blood (not recorded which). The TCR originated in a woman aged 50 to 60 who had recovered from COVID-19.

The CDR3, as DNA: TGTGCCAGCAGTTTTACAGGGGGGACAAACACCATATATTTT. Encoded protein: CASSFTGGTNTIYF. The gene calls are TRBV28 and TRBJ1-3, with TRBD1 identical over 8 bases. Germline loops: CDR1 MDHEN, CDR2 SYDVKM. The CDR3 runs to 14 residues. With 3 bases clipped from V and 6 bases from J, the junction kept 4 bases outside the gene matches.